Included here is one TCR beta chain sequence, with context. The data stem from a study of blood T cell repertoires in COVID-19. About the study: COVID-19 samples from acute and convalescent phases originated in the United States, Italy and Spain. Sample material is recorded as cDNA or gDNA derived from T cells, B-cell-depleted T cells, or PBMCs.

Per the original methods: For nucleated cells, counts were estimated from reference gene primer amplification. Method: immunoSEQ multiplex PCR; TCRdb's copy keeps in-frame clones and lacks some. V and J calls and clone size come straight from that table; D and trimming were deduced from the DNA. The sample yields around 130,000 clones, more than 70% seen once. The V end lost 2 bases, the J end lost 2 bases, and 7 bases lay between the germline ends. The V gene's germline CDR1 is MNHNS and CDR2 SASEGT. This CDR3 is built from 13 residues. The chain couples TRBV6-1 to TRBJ2-7; D is unclear. This sequence was found in a human donor in a cohort sampled during active COVID-19. Sequenced input: peripheral blood. The CDR3 DNA reads TGTGCCAGCAGTGAATTCGTTACCTACGAGCAGTACTTC. Residues: CASSEFVTYEQYF.